This record looks at one T cell receptor beta chain sequence and its context. This specimen belongs to a study of blood T cell repertoires in COVID-19. Study background: Sites in the United States, Italy and Spain provided acute and convalescent COVID-19 samples.

Original methodology: Estimated nucleated cell counts came from reference gene primer amplification. Data came from immunoSEQ multiplex PCR; TCRdb stores just in-frame clones and leaves some out. The V and J calls and clone size come from that table; D and trimming were worked out from the DNA. The data hold around 270,000 clones, with around 87% observed a single time. CDR1 and CDR2 from the germline V gene are LGHNT and FRNRAP. This CDR3 contains 16 residues. After removal of 0 bases from V and 6 bases from J, the junction contained 7 bases not matched to a gene. The sequence came from a woman aged 60-75 years with COVID-19, enrolled during active disease. The chain is built from TRBV12-5 and TRBJ2-1; 8 bases are shared with TRBD2. The sample consisted of peripheral blood. The CDR3 spells CASGLVSGGGGNEQFF. The CDR3 DNA reads TGTGCTAGTGGTTTGGTATCGGGAGGGGGAGGCAATGAGCAGTTCTTC.